The 28 T cell receptor beta chains below come from one sample, sequenced in a study of human T cells and chemical hapten exposure. Unfractionated whole blood served as the source for total RNA extraction. One entry per CDR3 protein results from TCRdb running MiXCR on the 5' RACE reads. The table shows approximately 110,000 distinct CDR3 sequences, with approximately 19% occurring only once. The origin of the receptors is a human donor in good health.

In this sample, this clonotype turned up a few times. The V gene is TRBV24-1, the J gene TRBJ2-3, with D possibly TRBD2 on 6 matching bases. The CDR3 extends over 15 amino acids. CDR1 and CDR2 (germline): KGHDR, SFDVKD. V dropped 1 base and J dropped 2 bases, with 9 bases sitting between them. The CDR3 DNA is TGTGCCACCAGTGATTTTCGGGGGTTCACAGATACGCAGTATTTT. Translating it yields CATSDFRGFTDTQYF.

This clonotype has just a few counts. The chain links TRBV28 to TRBJ2-7, with 8 positions matching TRBD2. The CDR3 has 17 amino acids. V was clipped by 3 bases and J by 0 bases; unmatched bases: 10. Germline CDR1 and CDR2: MDHEN and SYDVKM. CDR3 protein: CASSFSLAAISSYEQYF. In DNA form, the CDR3 reads TGTGCCAGCAGTTTTTCACTAGCGGCAATCAGCTCCTACGAGCAGTACTTC.

This chain uses TRBV3-1 with TRBJ1-1; D is undetermined. V lost 1 base and J lost 11, with 11 bases in between. The germline V gene has CDR1 LGHDT and CDR2 YNNKEL (reference sequence). The CDR3 extends over 12 amino acids. CDR3 sequence reads: CASSQGAYAAFF. For the CDR3, the DNA is TGTGCCAGCAGCCAAGGGGCATATGCGGCTTTCTTT.

This sequence joins TRBV2 and TRBJ2-1; perhaps TRBD2 as D (6 bases). Per the germline V gene, CDR1 is SNHLY and CDR2 is FYNNEI. This CDR3 has 11 amino acids. Trimming took off 5 bases at V and 15 bases at J, with 14 bases between the two ends. The CDR3 DNA reads as TGTGCCAGCAGTTTCCGGGACTCCCGGTTCTTC. Residues: CASSFRDSRFF. The full variable domain, with the rest looked up from reference TRBV2 and TRBJ2-1, is EPEVTQTPSHQVTQMGQEVILRCVPISNHLYFYWYRQILGQKVEFLVSFYNNEISEKSEIFDDQFSVERPDGSNFTLKIRSTKLEDSAMYFCASSFRDSRFFGPGTRLTVL.

The rearrangement uses TRBV5-1 and TRBJ2-3; 10 bases align to TRBD2. Looked up from germline, CDR1 is SGHRS and CDR2 is YFSETQ. This CDR3 is built from 17 residues. Germline trimming cut 0 bases from V and 2 bases from J; bases unmatched to any gene: 6. The CDR3 loop reads CASSLDPAGGITDTQYF. The CDR3 DNA reads as TGCGCCAGCAGCTTGGATCCAGCGGGAGGGATCACAGATACGCAGTATTTT.

The chain links TRBV6-5 to TRBJ2-2; 9 bases match TRBD1. The germline gives CDR1 MNHEY, CDR2 SVGAGI. Losses at the gene ends were 6 bases for V and 9 bases for J; bases not matched to a gene: 8. The CDR3 covers 14 residues. The CDR3 sequence is CASSQQGAKRELFF. CDR3 DNA: TGTGCCAGCAGCCAACAGGGGGCGAAGCGGGAGCTGTTTTTT.

This sequence joins TRBV12-3 or TRBV12-4 and TRBJ1-3, with 9 bases matching TRBD1. CDR3 size: 15 residues. Losses at the gene ends were 5 bases for V and 2 bases for J; bases not matched to a gene: 4. DNA of the CDR3: TGTGCCAGCAGTGATGGGACAGGGCCTGGAAACACCATATATTTT. This gives the protein CASSDGTGPGNTIYF.

The chain recombines TRBV13 with TRBJ1-4; D not resolved. CDR3 size: 17 residues. Germline V CDR1 and CDR2: PRHDT, FYEKMQ (reference sequence). Trimming shortened V by 4 bases and J by 5 bases, and 20 bases separated the two germline ends. The CDR3 bases are TGTGCCAGCAGCTCAGAGGGTTGGGGAAGGGAGAATGAAAAACTGTTTTTT. Protein sequence: CASSSEGWGRENEKLFF.

The chain carries TRBV27 and TRBJ1-2, with D possibly matching TRBD1 (5 bases). The CDR3 spans 13 residues. V was trimmed by 5 bases and J by 4 bases, leaving 11 bases between them. From germline, CDR1 is MNHEY and CDR2 SMNVEV (reference sequence). CDR3 nucleotide sequence: TGTGCCAGCAGTCCGGACAAGACCTATGGCTACACCTTC. Its protein is CASSPDKTYGYTF.

This clonotype was recorded a few times. The rearrangement joins TRBV4-1 to TRBJ1-1; D is ambiguous. This CDR3 region has 14 residues. The germline gives CDR1 MGHRA, CDR2 YSYEKL. The ends were cut back, 2 bases at V and 0 bases at J, with 7 bases in the middle. The DNA of the CDR3 is TGCGCCAGCAGCCAAATGATTTTGAACACTGAAGCTTTCTTT. This sequence encodes CASSQMILNTEAFF.

In this sample, this clonotype turned up a few times. V and J are TRBV9 and TRBJ2-2, with D possibly being TRBD2 (6 bases). The CDR3 sequence is 14 residues long. Per germline, CDR1 SGDLS and CDR2 YYNGEE. Trimming pared 8 bases from V and 0 bases from J, leaving 11 bases between. CDR3 nucleotides: TGTGCCAGTATAGCGGTCTCGAACACCGGGGAGCTGTTTTTT. Residues: CASIAVSNTGELFF.

This clonotype appeared a few times. The chain joins TRBV5-1 to TRBJ1-2; D not certain. V was trimmed by 0 bases and J by 4 bases, leaving 10 bases between them. Per germline, CDR1 SGHRS and CDR2 YFSETQ. The CDR3 loop spans 14 amino acids. Here the CDR3 reads CASSLEPGVYGYTF. In nucleotides, the CDR3 is TGCGCCAGCAGCTTGGAACCAGGAGTCTATGGCTACACCTTC.

The V call is TRBV11-2, the J call TRBJ1-1; D unclear. V lost 4 bases and J lost 1, with 13 bases in between. This CDR3 is built from 15 residues. Germline V gene lookup returns CDR1 SGHAT and CDR2 FQNNGV. The CDR3 loop reads CASSSSPAANTEAFF. CDR3 nucleotides: TGTGCCAGCAGCTCCTCGCCGGCAGCGAACACTGAAGCTTTCTTT.

The chain joins TRBV7-9 to TRBJ2-1, with 7 bases that match TRBD2. The trim removed 5 bases at V and 4 bases at J, leaving 14 bases unmatched. This CDR3 has 17 amino acids. The germline V gene has CDR1 SEHNR and CDR2 FQNEAQ (reference sequence). CDR3 DNA sequence: TGTGCCAGCAGCCCCCGGGGTCTAGCGGATAAATACAATGAGCAGTTCTTC. Amino acids: CASSPRGLADKYNEQFF. Combining the CDR3 with reference TRBV7-9 and TRBJ2-1 gives the whole variable domain DTGVSQNPRHKITKRGQNVTFRCDPISEHNRLYWYRQTLGQGPEFLTYFQNEAQLEKSRLLSDRFSAERPKGSFSTLEIQRTEQGDSAMYLCASSPRGLADKYNEQFFGPGTRLTVL.

The chain links TRBV7-9 to TRBJ2-1; D possibly corresponds to TRBD1 (6 bases). CDR1 and CDR2 (germline): SEHNR, FQNEAQ (reference sequence). CDR3 length: 15 amino acids. V was cut by 5 bases and J by 5 bases, with 16 bases left in between. The CDR3 nucleotides read TGTGCCAGCAGCCCCCGGGACAACGTCCACAATGAGCAGTTCTTC. It yields the protein CASSPRDNVHNEQFF.

V usage is TRBV20-1 and J usage is TRBJ2-1; 10 bases are a match to TRBD2. J lost 4 bases, V lost 6 bases, and 9 bases had no gene match. This CDR3 contains 15 residues. CDR1 DFQATT and CDR2 SNEGSKA come from the germline V gene (reference sequence). The CDR3 loop is CSASSGLAIYNEQFF. DNA for the CDR3: TGCAGTGCCTCCTCGGGACTAGCGATTTACAATGAGCAGTTCTTC.

This chain links TRBV12-3 or TRBV12-4 with TRBJ2-3; perhaps TRBD1 as D (6 bases). Trimming took 1 base from V and 5 from J, leaving 10 bases between them. The CDR3 spans 14 residues. CDR3 coding DNA: TGTGCCAGCAGTTTAGGGGGGCACGGAGATACGCAGTATTTT. Protein sequence: CASSLGGHGDTQYF.

The chain links TRBV28 to TRBJ2-3; 13 nucleotides align to TRBD2. J lost 5 bases, V lost 8 bases, and 4 bases had no gene match. The CDR3 totals 14 residues. Looked up from germline, CDR1 is MDHEN and CDR2 is SYDVKM. As DNA, the CDR3 is TGTGCCAGCCTAACTAGCGGGGGGGGAGATACGCAGTATTTT. Encoded protein: CASLTSGGGDTQYF.

Only a few counts were recorded for this clonotype. The chain employs TRBV10-2 and TRBJ1-5; D gene uncertain. CDR1 and CDR2 (germline): WSHSY, SAAADI. The CDR3 consists of 17 residues. V was clipped by 6 bases and J by 0 bases, with 18 bases between them. As DNA, the CDR3 is TGCGCCAGCAGCACGGGCCCGGGGAGAGGTAGCAATCAGCCCCAGCATTTT. Its translation: CASSTGPGRGSNQPQHF.

This clonotype was found a few times. The chain has TRBV12-3 or TRBV12-4 and TRBJ1-1; unclear D gene. This CDR3 is 14 amino acids long. V lost 2 bases and J lost 5, with 12 bases in between. For the CDR3, the DNA is TGTGCCAGCAGTTTAACCGGGTTTGGGACTGAAGCTTTCTTT. It encodes CASSLTGFGTEAFF.

This clonotype was seen only a few times. The rearrangement uses TRBV14 and TRBJ2-1; either TRBD1 or TRBD2 may supply D (5 bases each). Germline values: CDR1 SGHDN, CDR2 FVKESK. CDR3 length equals 16 residues. Trimming left V 0 bases short and J 8 bases short, with 17 bases between. CDR3 in amino acids: CASSQDDFTGTYEQFF. The DNA of the CDR3 is TGTGCCAGCAGCCAAGATGATTTTACCGGGACGTATGAGCAGTTCTTC. Together with reference TRBV14 and TRBJ2-1, the CDR3 gives the full variable domain: EAGVTQFPSHSVIEKGQTVTLRCDPISGHDNLYWYRRVMGKEIKFLLHFVKESKQDESGMPNNRFLAERTGGTYSTLKVQPAELEDSGVYFCASSQDDFTGTYEQFFGPGTRLTVL.

This clonotype came up a few times. The V and J genes are TRBV12-5 and TRBJ2-1; D uncertain. The germline CDR1 and CDR2 sequences are LGHNT and FRNRAP. There are 12 residues in the CDR3. V dropped 1 base and J dropped 6 bases, with 4 bases sitting between them. CDR3 coding DNA: TGTGCTAGTGGTTTGGCCTTCAATGAGCAGTTCTTC. Translation gives CASGLAFNEQFF.

A few counts support this clonotype. The chain uses TRBV29-1 and TRBJ2-7; D is unclear. The CDR3 extends over 14 amino acids. The ends were cut back, 1 base at V and 1 base at J, with 11 bases in the middle. Germline V lookup: CDR1 SQVTM, CDR2 ANQGSEA. The CDR3: CSVEGRRVSYEQYF. CDR3 sequence (DNA): TGCAGCGTTGAAGGGCGAAGGGTTTCCTACGAGCAGTACTTC.

This clonotype was found a few times. V usage is TRBV27 and J usage is TRBJ2-5, with 8 bases that match TRBD1. The ends lost 6 bases at V and 1 base at J; junction bases unmatched: 10. The CDR3 sequence is 16 residues long. CDR1 is MNHEY, CDR2 SMNVEV, per germline (reference sequence). In DNA, the CDR3 is TGTGCCAGCAGCCCCCAAGGGACAGGCCTCCAAGAGACCCAGTACTTC. Translating it yields CASSPQGTGLQETQYF.

This clonotype was detected a few times. The V and J genes are TRBV25-1 and TRBJ2-2; unclear D gene. The CDR3 length is 14 residues. Germline loops: CDR1 MGHDK, CDR2 SYGVNS. The V end lost 0 bases, the J end lost 7 bases, and 9 bases lay between the germline ends. The CDR3, as DNA: TGTGCCAGCAGTGAATATCGAAGCGTCGGGGAGCTGTTTTTT. Protein product: CASSEYRSVGELFF.

The chain combines TRBV7-3 with TRBJ2-3; 7 nucleotides line up with TRBD2. V gave up 2 bases and J gave up 6 bases; unmatched junction bases: 8. This CDR3 comprises 15 residues. Germline lookup yields CDR1 SGHTA and CDR2 FQGTGA. CDR3 coding DNA: TGTGCCAGCAGCTTAGACGGGAGGAGACGGGATACGCAGTATTTT. Protein product: CASSLDGRRRDTQYF.

The chain links TRBV2 to TRBJ1-5; possible D gene TRBD1, 6 bases. V lost 6 bases and J 4 bases, leaving 16 bases between the germline ends. The CDR3 runs 15 residues. Germline V CDR1 and CDR2: SNHLY, FYNNEI. CDR3 sequence: CASSEGHLVNQPQHF. Here the CDR3 DNA reads TGTGCCAGCAGCGAGGGACATCTGGTAAATCAGCCCCAGCATTTT.

In its sample, this clonotype was seen a few times. CDR3 amino acids: CATSGRDLSSYNEQFF. CDR3 nucleotides: TGTGCCACCAGTGGCCGGGACCTTAGCTCCTACAATGAGCAGTTCTTC. This chain uses TRBV24-1 with TRBJ2-1, with D tentatively TRBD1 or TRBD2 (5 bases each). This CDR3 comprises 16 residues. V gave up 5 bases and J gave up 0 bases, with 13 bases separating them. Germline values: CDR1 KGHDR, CDR2 SFDVKD.